One and the same sample provided the 5 T cell receptor beta chains below, sequenced in a study of T cell repertoires in cytomegalovirus infection. TCRdb re-derived calls from the reads in MiXCR, one entry per CDR3 protein. The table records roughly 280,000 distinct CDR3 sequences, approximately 10% of them present only once. The sequenced sample consisted of PBMCs. All receptors derive from a human donor in good health (CMV status not recorded). Some clones in this sample may be carry-over from other donors' samples.

This clonotype was counted between two and nine times. The genes are TRBV7-9 and TRBJ2-2; 8 positions match TRBD1. The trim removed 7 bases at V and 4 bases at J, leaving 8 bases unmatched. The CDR3 extends over 15 amino acids. From germline, CDR1 is SEHNR and CDR2 FQNEAQ (reference sequence). CDR3: CASTLTGGVTGELFF. The CDR3 region has the DNA TGTGCCAGCACTCTAACAGGGGGTGTCACCGGGGAGCTGTTTTTT. The full variable domain, in which reference TRBV7-9 and TRBJ2-2 provide the parts outside the CDR3, is DTGVSQNPRHKITKRGQNVTFRCDPISEHNRLYWYRQTLGQGPEFLTYFQNEAQLEKSRLLSDRFSAERPKGSFSTLEIQRTEQGDSAMYLCASTLTGGVTGELFFGEGSRLTVL.

The rearrangement links TRBV12-3 or TRBV12-4 to TRBJ1-1; D gene unclear. The ends were cut back, 6 bases at V and 6 bases at J, with 20 bases in the middle. The CDR3 runs to 15 residues. In nucleotides, the CDR3 is TGTGCCAGCAGCCCCGGCCGAGGGCGCTGGTCTGAAGCTTTCTTT. It yields the protein CASSPGRGRWSEAFF.

This clonotype was detected ten times or more. The gene calls are TRBV20-1 and TRBJ2-7; tentatively, D is TRBD1 or TRBD2 (6 bases each). The V end was cut by 4 bases, the J end by 6 bases, with 22 bases between. The CDR3 length is 15 residues. Germline V gene sequence: CDR1 DFQATT, CDR2 SNEGSKA (reference sequence). CDR3 sequence reads: CSATNPRGGRIEQYF. The CDR3 nucleotides read TGCAGTGCTACAAACCCACGAGGGGGGAGAATCGAGCAGTACTTC.

This clonotype was seen a handful of times. The chain couples TRBV20-1 to TRBJ2-1; TRBD2 matches at 11 bases. Trimming removed 6 bases from V and 4 bases from J; junction bases left unmatched: 5. CDR1 is DFQATT, CDR2 SNEGSKA, per germline (reference sequence). The CDR3 sequence is 14 residues long. CDR3 amino acids: CSAGRLAGYNEQFF. As DNA, the CDR3 is TGCAGTGCCGGAAGACTAGCGGGGTACAATGAGCAGTTCTTC.

This clonotype was observed a few times. The genes are TRBV11-3 and TRBJ2-1; D is ambiguous. Germline loops: CDR1 SGHNT, CDR2 YENEEA. The V and J ends lost 1 base and 5 bases respectively, with 12 bases between them. There are 15 residues in the CDR3. The CDR3 sequence: CASSLGSTSHNEQFF. DNA for the CDR3: TGTGCCAGCAGCTTAGGGTCTACATCACACAATGAGCAGTTCTTC.